A single sample is the source of the 17 T cell receptor beta chains below, sequenced in a study of response to subunit inactivated influenza vaccine. TCRdb reprocessed the RT-PCR reads via MiXCR and lists one record per CDR3 protein. The sample shows about 520,000 distinct CDR3 sequences, over 25% of them seen only once. Sequencing was performed on CD4+ T cells sorted from PBMCs, taken 4 to 6 days after vaccination. The receptors were gathered from a man between 50 and 59 years old who received an inactivated influenza vaccine.

The chain links TRBV20-1 to TRBJ2-5; 8 nucleotides agree with TRBD1. The germline gives CDR1 DFQATT, CDR2 SNEGSKA (reference sequence). After removal of 5 bases from V and 3 bases from J, the junction contained 2 bases not matched to a gene. The length of the CDR3 is 12 residues. CDR3 coding DNA: TGCAGTGCTGTACAGGGGGAAGAGACCCAGTACTTC. Translation: CSAVQGEETQYF.

This clonotype appeared once. The J gene is TRBJ2-1, the V gene TRBV18; maybe TRBD2 (5 bases). The CDR3 runs to 15 residues. The V gene's germline CDR1 is KGHSH and CDR2 LQKENI. Trimming left V 6 bases short and J 0 bases short, with 12 bases between. CDR3 residues: CASSRTRVSYNEQFF. In DNA form, the CDR3 reads TGTGCCAGCTCCCGCACGCGGGTCTCCTACAATGAGCAGTTCTTC.

This clonotype was recorded a few times. The J gene is TRBJ1-1, the V gene TRBV10-3; 8 nucleotides agree with TRBD1. The J segment lost 3 bases and the V segment lost 6 bases, leaving 6 bases of the junction unmatched. CDR3 length: 14 amino acids. Germline loops: CDR1 ENHRY, CDR2 SYGVKD. The CDR3 sequence: CAISQNRGDTEAFF. CDR3 sequence (DNA): TGTGCCATCAGCCAAAACAGGGGGGACACTGAAGCTTTCTTT.

About this clonotype: A much larger clonotype is one base distant, so this may be a read error. This chain uses TRBV29-1 with TRBJ2-2; tentative D call: TRBD2 (6 bases). The CDR3 runs 14 residues. The germline V gene encodes CDR1 SQVTM and CDR2 ANQGSEA. Between the trimmed V and J ends, which lost 8 bases and 5 bases, there was a span of 18 bases. CDR3 in DNA: TGCAGCCCCGGGGCCGGGAGTATAACCGGGGAGCTGTTTTTT. Protein: CSPGAGSITGELFF.

V and J are TRBV24-1 and TRBJ1-5; D is perhaps TRBD1 (5 bases). From germline, CDR1 is KGHDR and CDR2 SFDVKD. CDR3 length: 14 residues. Trimming removed 7 bases at V and 7 bases at J, with 16 bases between. CDR3 sequence (DNA): TGTGCCACCAGCCCAGGGTGCTTGGGCCAGCCCCAGCATTTT. This translates into CATSPGCLGQPQHF.

The V gene is TRBV7-2, the J gene TRBJ2-3; no definite D call. V was shortened by 8 bases and J by 3 bases, with 9 bases between the two germline ends. Germline CDR1 and CDR2: SGHTA and FQGNSA. This CDR3 has 12 amino acids. Here the CDR3 reads CASVGSTDTQYF. The CDR3 DNA reads as TGTGCCAGCGTAGGAAGTACAGATACGCAGTATTTT.

This clonotype was detected a few times. The chain carries TRBV29-1 and TRBJ2-3; no clear D. The CDR3 has 12 residues. Trimming shortened V by 3 bases and J by 2 bases, and 6 bases separated the two germline ends. Germline V lookup: CDR1 SQVTM, CDR2 ANQGSEA. CDR3 sequence (DNA): TGCAGCGTTGAGGGCCTCACAGATACGCAGTATTTT. Protein sequence: CSVEGLTDTQYF.

The CDR3 protein is CASSKTGTEYGYTF. The CDR3 coding sequence is TGTGCCAGCTCAAAAACCGGGACAGAATATGGCTACACCTTC. The rearrangement joins TRBV18 to TRBJ1-2; 7 nucleotides match TRBD1. J gave up 5 bases and V 5 bases, and 8 bases lay outside the gene matches. The CDR3 covers 14 residues. The germline gives CDR1 KGHSH, CDR2 LQKENI.

The rearrangement links TRBV20-1 to TRBJ2-5; no reliable D call. Germline V gene sequence: CDR1 DFQATT, CDR2 SNEGSKA (reference sequence). V lost 6 bases, J lost 5 bases, and 19 bases lay in between. This CDR3 has 14 amino acids. CDR3 sequence reads: CSAKVPAGSETQYF. As DNA, the CDR3 is TGCAGTGCCAAGGTCCCGGCTGGCTCCGAGACCCAGTACTTC.

CDR3 protein: CASSPAPEYEQYF. CDR3 nucleotides: TGTGCCAGCAGCCCGGCCCCAGAGTACGAGCAGTACTTC. The chain combines TRBV7-9 with TRBJ2-7, with unresolved D. The CDR3 runs to 13 residues. Trimming pared 5 bases from V and 4 bases from J, leaving 12 bases between. CDR1 is SEHNR, CDR2 FQNEAQ, per germline (reference sequence).

The table lists this clonotype with a few counts. CDR3 DNA sequence: TGTGCCAGCAGTTTTACAGGGAGTAACACTGAAGCTTTCTTT. Its protein product is CASSFTGSNTEAFF. This chain links TRBV12-3 or TRBV12-4 with TRBJ1-1; tentative D call: TRBD1 (6 bases). There are 14 residues in the CDR3. Trimming took off 3 bases at V and 2 bases at J, with 10 bases between the two ends.

This clonotype has only a few counts. V gene TRBV5-1 combines with J gene TRBJ2-7, with D tentatively TRBD1 or TRBD2 (6 bases each). Germline lookup yields CDR1 SGHRS and CDR2 YFSETQ. The V end lost 5 bases, the J end lost 2 bases, and 17 bases lay between the germline ends. CDR3 length: 15 residues. In DNA, the CDR3 is TGCGCCAGCAGTCTAAACGGGGGCAGCACCTACGAGCAGTACTTC. Amino acids: CASSLNGGSTYEQYF.

This clonotype was counted at least ten times. The rearrangement joins TRBV12-3 or TRBV12-4 to TRBJ1-4; D ambiguous. This CDR3 is 16 amino acids long. The V gene lost 3 bases and the J gene lost 0 bases, with 11 bases spanning the gap. CDR3 coding DNA: TGTGCCAGCAGTTTGGGCTTCGAGGCAACTAATGAAAAACTGTTTTTT. Translated: CASSLGFEATNEKLFF.

This clonotype was detected only a few times. CDR3 nucleotides: TGTGCCAGCAGCCCGGGACCCCAAAGAACCTACGAGCAGTACTTC. Its translation is CASSPGPQRTYEQYF. This rearrangement joins TRBV14 to TRBJ2-7; D may correspond to TRBD1 or TRBD2 (5 bases each). The CDR3 is made up of 15 amino acids. Germline V gene sequence: CDR1 SGHDN, CDR2 FVKESK. Trimming took 4 bases from V and 2 from J, leaving 15 bases between them.

The rearrangement links TRBV7-9 to TRBJ2-1; maybe TRBD1 (6 bases). The CDR3 runs 17 residues. Trimming pared 5 bases from V and 8 bases from J, leaving 25 bases between. In germline, CDR1 is SEHNR, CDR2 FQNEAQ (reference sequence). CDR3 region: CASSPRPRSRGVHEQFF. The DNA of the CDR3 is TGTGCCAGCAGCCCCCGTCCAAGGTCCAGGGGCGTACATGAGCAGTTCTTC.

This clonotype was recorded a few times. This sequence joins TRBV20-1 and TRBJ2-2, with 9 bases identical to TRBD1. The CDR3 loop spans 22 amino acids. V lost 1 base and J lost 7; bases outside the gene matches: 28. The germline CDR1 and CDR2 sequences are DFQATT and SNEGSKA (reference sequence). CDR3 protein: CSARVERRLSVLNRGLGGELFF. CDR3 bases: TGCAGTGCTAGAGTGGAGAGAAGGTTGAGTGTTTTGAACAGGGGGCTTGGCGGGGAGCTGTTTTTT.

The V call is TRBV11-1, the J call TRBJ1-2, with 8 positions matching TRBD1. The length of the CDR3 is 13 residues. The junction had 4 bases not matched to a gene; V was cut back by 2 bases and J by 8 bases. In germline, CDR1 is SGHAT, CDR2 FQDESV (reference sequence). The DNA of the CDR3 is TGTGCCAGCAGCTTAACGACAGGGGACGGCTACACCTTC. Its protein product is CASSLTTGDGYTF.